Described below is a single T cell receptor beta chain sequence and its context. This clone was counted between two and nine times. The target of this receptor is not known. One base away there is no much larger clone; base qualities are not given. Between the V and J ends, shortened by 5 bases and 3 bases respectively, the junction contains 5 bases. The CDR3 goes from the cysteine to the phenylalanine over 11 residues. Solely the CDR3 DNA is kept, with 33 bases framed from the first base. CDR1 SNHLY and CDR2 FYNNEI are derived from the germline V gene. Whole blood was collected in K2EDTA tubes by collaborating institutions according to the institutions' own protocols. For TCRbeta analysis, collaborators shipped samples in one of three forms: frozen whole blood, isolated PBMCs, or DNA extracted from either of those sample types. The data are from a study of blood T cell repertoires in COVID-19 (TCRdb year 2020). Some background on the complete study: The collaborator samples originated in the United States, Italy and Spain and spanned the acute and convalescent phases of COVID-19. Sample metadata almost always included a de-identified subject ID, COVID-19 status, age in years and sex. Where available, HLA class I and class II types were taken from metadata supplied by the sample provider and were not determined by assay-based typing. The prospective study material was composed of cDNA or gDNA derived from T cells, B-cell-depleted T cells, or PBMCs. Subjects who had been exposed to COVID-19, were actively infected with it, or had recovered from it provided the deeply sampled blood TCRbeta repertoires that made up the dataset. A freely available public database, intended as a resource for researchers studying the immune response to SARS-CoV-2, is where the repertoires were released. Samples were obtained from the ongoing ImmuneRACE study (first 160 participants) and from 1,200 or so subjects provided by 6 global collaborators. The investigation overall reported the following: Clinical and demographic metadata were provided uncurated, with the amount varying by source and participant.

TCRbeta CDR3 regions were amplified from genomic DNA by means of the immunoSEQ Assay, a bias-controlled multiplex PCR. The paper's processing steps were these. Nucleated cell counts per sample were estimated from amplification of reference gene primers within the assay. Sequence reads were collapsed and filtered to measure the absolute abundance of every unique TCRbeta CDR3 rearrangement. For each sample, productive Simpson clonality was calculated as the square root of Simpson's diversity index across productive rearrangements. The table comes from immuneACCESS by way of TCRdb, which keeps in-frame sequences with V and J called. Part of the clones is missing from these tables; in studies checked, under half for an unresolved V gene and the rest for unknown reasons. V, J and clone size reflect that table, while D and trimming were determined from the DNA. Recorded for this sample are some 90,000 clones; approximately 80% of them occurred a single time. The top ten clonotypes cover roughly 20% of the sample.

The receptor was derived from a human donor in a cohort sampled during active COVID-19. Specimen: peripheral blood. The sequence joins TRBV2 to TRBJ2-7; the D gene cannot be named for sure. The CDR3 protein: CASSPIYEQYF. The DNA sequence is given as TGTGCCAGCAGTCCAATCTACGAGCAGTACTTC.